This TCR beta chain was documented in a study of prognosis after radiotherapy for stage I lung cancer. Per germline, CDR1 SEHNR and CDR2 FQNEAQ (reference sequence). V dropped 6 bases and J dropped 0 bases, with 11 bases sitting between them. This CDR3 has 14 residues. General observations from the study: Stereotactic body radiation therapy was followed by fewer unique TCR clones, median roughly 10,000 versus 7,000. Differential TRBV and TRBJ gene usage was reported between patients with metastases and patients without them.

Investigators drew about 6 milliliters of peripheral blood at each of two time points. The table lists this clonotype with many counts. Its antigen is not known. Researchers used two-round multiplex PCR to amplify TCR beta CDR3 starting from genomic DNA. Gene-specific primers for each TRBV and TRBJ gene drove first-round PCR. TCRdb used MiXCR to reprocess the multiplex PCR reads, holding one entry per CDR3 protein. The data show around 30,000 distinct CDR3 sequences, less than 45% seen once. The chain has TRBV7-9 and TRBJ1-1, with D maybe TRBD1 (6 bases). The sequence was collected from a donor aged 50 or older with non-small cell lung cancer. The sample here was PBMCs, taken before or after stereotactic body radiation therapy (not recorded which). The CDR3 protein is CASRGDTLNTEAFF. The CDR3, as DNA: TGTGCCAGCAGGGGGGACACCTTGAACACTGAAGCTTTCTTT.